This T cell receptor (beta chain) was identified in a study of technical replicates of blood from a handful of donors. This table comes from immunoSEQ multiplex PCR, and its TCRdb copy is limited to in-frame clones, with some not included. The sample carries approximately 66,000 clones, approximately 87% recorded once. Trimming removed 1 base from V and 3 bases from J; junction bases left unmatched: 4. From germline, CDR1 is SGHTA and CDR2 FQGTGA. The length of the CDR3 is 15 residues. In its sample, this clone was seen once. The TCR comes from a human donor in good health. Some clones in this sample may be carry-over from other donors' samples. Source material: PBMCs. This chain links TRBV7-3 with TRBJ2-3; 7 nucleotides agree with TRBD2. The CDR3 reads CASSLKAGVTDTQYF. The CDR3 DNA reads TGTGCCAGCAGCTTAAAGGCGGGGGTGACAGATACGCAGTATTTT.